This TCR beta chain stems from a study of cytomegalovirus exposure and HLA in healthy donors. With regard to this clone: Its antigen is undetermined. A read error may produce the germline difference seen at one junction end. The same CDR3 also results from other DNA sequences found in this sample.

Study-wide results and limits: Roughly even sequencing depth across donors was the assumption behind the presence/absence analyses. Generally TCR sequences proved uncommon, though certain public TCRs appeared in numerous donors. The authors listed 164 TCR beta chains as cytomegalovirus-associated.

The CDR3 runs 14 residues. The germline V gene has CDR1 GTSNPN and CDR2 SVGIG (reference sequence). Those who donated were healthy bone marrow donors. PCR was performed using 60 Vbeta and 13 Jbeta primers. Profiled with immunoSEQ multiplex PCR; TCRdb holds only in-frame clones, not every one. This sample's table has 30,000 to 35,000 clones. The gene calls are TRBV30 and TRBJ1-6, with D possibly matching TRBD1 (5 bases). Sample: PBMCs. The TCR sequence derives from a woman aged 40-49 years in good health and CMV-seropositive. The DNA of the CDR3 is TGTGCCTGGACCGGTGGGGCGGGGAATTCACCCCTACACTTT. Residues: CAWTGGAGNSPLHF.